The 20 T cell receptor beta chains in this list originate from one sample, sequenced in a study of T cell responses to AZD1222 COVID-19 vaccine. The table came from immunoSEQ multiplex PCR; TCRdb's copy has only in-frame clones and leaves some out. The data contain 150,000 or so clones, just over 90% of them singletons. The sample here was peripheral blood, taken 28 days after the second AZD1222 dose. The receptor set was obtained from an adult who received the AZD1222 COVID-19 vaccine.

Here the CDR3 DNA reads TGCGCCAGCAGCTTTCAGGGGAGCATTCAGTACTTC. Translation gives CASSFQGSIQYF. The chain uses TRBV5-1 and TRBJ2-4; D perhaps matches TRBD1 (6 bases). CDR3 length: 12 residues. Germline CDR1 is SGHRS and CDR2 is YFSETQ. V lost 2 bases and J 9 bases, leaving 9 bases between the germline ends.

Concerning this clone: Other DNA sequences in this sample translate to the same CDR3. The rearrangement uses TRBV28 and TRBJ1-4, with TRBD1 matching over 7 bases. The CDR3 totals 13 residues. V was pared by 6 bases and J by 5 bases, with 3 bases of the junction left unmatched. CDR1 is MDHEN, CDR2 SYDVKM, per germline. This CDR3 reads CASSRGRNEKLFF. The CDR3 coding sequence is TGTGCCAGCAGCAGGGGGAGGAATGAAAAACTGTTTTTT.

The gene calls are TRBV28 and TRBJ1-2, with D possibly TRBD1 on 5 matching bases. Germline V gene sequence: CDR1 MDHEN, CDR2 SYDVKM. The CDR3 loop spans 13 amino acids. V dropped 3 bases and J dropped 0 bases, with 5 bases sitting between them. CDR3 residues: CASSLTANYGYTF. The DNA for the CDR3 is TGTGCCAGCAGTTTGACAGCTAACTATGGCTACACCTTC.

V and J are TRBV13 and TRBJ1-3, with a weak D call TRBD1 (5 bases). Looked up from germline, CDR1 is PRHDT and CDR2 is FYEKMQ (reference sequence). V was clipped by 5 bases and J by 7 bases, with 18 bases between them. The CDR3 loop spans 15 amino acids. CDR3 loop: CASSPGPGPENTIYF. In DNA form, the CDR3 reads TGTGCCAGCAGCCCAGGACCGGGACCGGAGAACACCATATATTTT. The whole variable domain, filled in from reference TRBV13 and TRBJ1-3, reads AAGVIQSPRHLIKEKRETATLKCYPIPRHDTVYWYQQGPGQDPQFLISFYEKMQSDKGSIPDRFSAQQFSDYHSELNMSSLELGDSALYFCASSPGPGPENTIYFGEGSWLTVV.

This clone was seen more than once but under ten times. The CDR3 reads CSVAEGQSTEAFF. The CDR3 DNA reads as TGCAGCGTTGCAGAGGGGCAGAGCACTGAAGCTTTCTTT. The chain couples TRBV29-1 to TRBJ1-1; a weak D match, TRBD1 (5 bases). Trimming pared 4 bases from V and 4 bases from J, leaving 13 bases between. The germline CDR1 and CDR2 sequences are SQVTM and ANQGSEA. This CDR3 has 13 residues.

This chain uses TRBV18 with TRBJ2-3; 13 bases line up with TRBD2. The germline CDR1 and CDR2 sequences are KGHSH and LQKENI. V trimming: 6 bases; J trimming: 6 bases; junction bases outside the gene matches: 9. This CDR3 spans 16 amino acids. Written as DNA, the CDR3 is TGTGCCAGCTCGTCTCTTGGACTAGCGGGGGTGGATACGCAGTATTTT. Protein product: CASSSLGLAGVDTQYF.

V usage is TRBV3-1 (or the pseudogene TRBV3-2) and J usage is TRBJ2-1; D remains ambiguous. The CDR3 extends over 13 amino acids. Trimming took off 4 bases at V and 9 bases at J, with 13 bases between the two ends. Germline CDR1 LGHDT, CDR2 YNNKEL (reference sequence). The CDR3 nucleotides are TGTGCCAGCAGCCCGGCTCGGTCTGGTGAGCAGTTCTTC. As protein: CASSPARSGEQFF.

This clone was observed a single time. V and J are TRBV29-1 and TRBJ1-6; D is undetermined. This CDR3 has 16 amino acids. The V end lost 4 bases, the J end lost 6 bases, and 19 bases lay between the germline ends. Germline CDR1 and CDR2: SQVTM and ANQGSEA. The CDR3 sequence: CSVAYPGRQLNSPLHF. CDR3 sequence (DNA): TGCAGCGTTGCTTATCCAGGACGTCAGCTTAATTCACCCCTCCACTTT.

The V gene is TRBV5-1, the J gene TRBJ2-1; 7 bases agree with TRBD1. J lost 0 bases, V lost 0 bases, and 6 bases had no gene match. Germline V lookup: CDR1 SGHRS, CDR2 YFSETQ. This CDR3 spans 17 amino acids. The CDR3 coding sequence is TGCGCCAGCAGCTTGGGGGGACAGAGAACCTCCTACAATGAGCAGTTCTTC. This sequence encodes CASSLGGQRTSYNEQFF.

This chain links TRBV29-1 with TRBJ2-3; 7 nucleotides match TRBD1. Losses at the gene ends were 6 bases for V and 2 bases for J; bases not matched to a gene: 8. The CDR3 runs to 14 residues. Germline-derived CDR1 and CDR2 are SQVTM and ANQGSEA. This CDR3 is CSVAAGTVTDTQYF. The DNA for the CDR3 is TGCAGCGTCGCCGCCGGGACAGTCACAGATACGCAGTATTTT.

The chain couples TRBV6-5 to TRBJ2-7, with D unclear. This CDR3 is 14 amino acids long. The germline V gene has CDR1 MNHEY and CDR2 SVGAGI. V lost 6 bases and J 4 bases, leaving 16 bases between the germline ends. Written as DNA, the CDR3 is TGTGCCAGCAGGCCAGCCCAGGCTATGTACGAGCAGTACTTC. Its translation is CASRPAQAMYEQYF.

The chain is built from TRBV4-1 and TRBJ2-7; 13 bases fit TRBD2. V gave up 1 base and J gave up 3 bases; unmatched junction bases: 3. Germline V lookup: CDR1 MGHRA, CDR2 YSYEKL. This CDR3 comprises 16 residues. This CDR3 reads CASSQVWTSGSYEQYF. The CDR3 coding sequence is TGCGCCAGCAGCCAAGTTTGGACTAGCGGGAGCTACGAGCAGTACTTC.

This clone was detected once. The rearrangement joins TRBV3-1 (or the pseudogene TRBV3-2) to TRBJ2-2; 13 positions match TRBD2. V shed 1 base and J 8 bases; nucleotides not matched to a gene: 4. The CDR3 has 16 amino acids. Germline V gives CDR1 LGHDT, CDR2 YNNKEL (reference sequence). The CDR3 loop reads CASSQAGLAGSGELFF. DNA for the CDR3: TGTGCCAGCAGCCAAGCGGGACTAGCGGGATCGGGGGAGCTGTTTTTT.

The chain recombines TRBV18 with TRBJ2-2; a possible D gene is TRBD1 (6 bases). Per germline, CDR1 KGHSH and CDR2 LQKENI. Trimming shortened V by 5 bases and J by 5 bases, and 12 bases separated the two germline ends. CDR3 length: 14 amino acids. The CDR3 protein is CASSARQDTGELFF. The CDR3 nucleotides are TGTGCCAGCTCAGCTCGACAGGATACCGGGGAGCTGTTTTTT.

The chain is built from TRBV5-1 and TRBJ2-5; D gene ambiguous. The germline gives CDR1 SGHRS, CDR2 YFSETQ. This CDR3 is 14 amino acids long. Trimming removed 4 bases from V and 5 bases from J, with 15 bases in between. CDR3 loop: CASSRDGLRETQYF. For the CDR3, the DNA is TGCGCCAGCAGCCGAGACGGATTAAGGGAGACCCAGTACTTC. Using reference TRBV5-1 and TRBJ2-5 for the parts outside the CDR3, the full variable domain is KAGVTQTPRYLIKTRGQQVTLSCSPISGHRSVSWYQQTPGQGLQFLFEYFSETQRNKGNFPGRFSGRQFSNSRSEMNVSTLELGDSALYLCASSRDGLRETQYFGPGTRLLVL.

The chain links TRBV6-5 to TRBJ1-1, with 7 bases matching TRBD1. Germline CDR1 and CDR2: MNHEY and SVGAGI. This CDR3 is built from 14 residues. With 6 bases clipped from V and 1 base from J, the junction kept 5 bases outside the gene matches. CDR3 protein: CASRTGTENTEAFF. CDR3 bases: TGTGCCAGCAGGACGGGGACAGAGAACACTGAAGCTTTCTTT.

The rearrangement links TRBV5-5 to TRBJ1-1; 7 bases agree with TRBD1. J gave up 6 bases and V 5 bases, and 16 bases lay outside the gene matches. Germline V gene data show CDR1 as SGHKS and CDR2 as YYEKEE (reference sequence). The CDR3 runs 16 residues. The CDR3 loop reads CASRTRQGVGGAEAFF. CDR3 nucleotides: TGTGCCAGCAGGACTCGACAGGGTGTCGGGGGCGCTGAAGCTTTCTTT.

V is TRBV6-5 and J is TRBJ1-6; D gene ambiguous. Germline CDR1 is MNHEY and CDR2 is SVGAGI. Trimming removed 6 bases from V and 4 bases from J, with 7 bases in between. CDR3 length: 13 amino acids. The CDR3 sequence: CASRWSYNSPLHF. CDR3 sequence (DNA): TGTGCCAGCAGGTGGAGTTATAATTCACCCCTCCACTTT.

This chain uses TRBV2 with TRBJ1-1, with TRBD1 as a possible D gene (5 bases). The CDR3 runs 14 residues. V lost 3 bases, J lost 4 bases, and 12 bases lay in between. Germline CDR1 reads SNHLY; CDR2 reads FYNNEI. The CDR3 DNA reads as TGTGCCAGCAGTGAGGAAACCGGGGGCACTGAAGCTTTCTTT. Translating gives CASSEETGGTEAFF.

The CDR3 region is CASGVNQPQHF. CDR3 sequence (DNA): TGTGCCAGCGGCGTAAATCAGCCCCAGCATTTT. This rearrangement joins TRBV27 to TRBJ1-5; no clear D. Germline CDR1 MNHEY, CDR2 SMNVEV (reference sequence). V was shortened by 8 bases and J by 4 bases, with 6 bases between the two germline ends. The CDR3 is 11 amino acids.